This T cell receptor beta chain was obtained from a study of T cell responses to AZD1222 COVID-19 vaccine. Study-level information: Second-dose timings of about 4 or about 12 weeks were pooled. Study findings and constraints: Just six AZD1222 recipients tested seropositive at baseline. The breadth and depth of Spike-specific TCRs increased once two AZD1222 doses had been given. Clonal diversity may have been underestimated, and the donors were mostly white British, with more females than males.

Comment on this clone: Antigen: not known.

The V gene's germline CDR1 is LGHDT and CDR2 YNNKEL (reference sequence). The junction had 6 bases not matched to a gene; V was cut back by 3 bases and J by 7 bases. The length of the CDR3 is 15 residues. The method was immunoSEQ multiplex PCR; TCRdb's version includes in-frame clones alone and lacks a portion of them. The repertoire holds tens of thousands of clones, with around 91% as singletons. The TCR originated in an adult in good health. This sample comprised peripheral blood, obtained on day 0 of AZD1222 vaccination. The V gene is TRBV3-1 (or the pseudogene TRBV3-2), the J gene TRBJ2-1; 10 nucleotides agree with TRBD2. CDR3 sequence reads: CASSQPGTSVNEQFF. CDR3 nucleotide sequence: TGTGCCAGCAGCCAGCCCGGGACTAGCGTTAATGAGCAGTTCTTC.